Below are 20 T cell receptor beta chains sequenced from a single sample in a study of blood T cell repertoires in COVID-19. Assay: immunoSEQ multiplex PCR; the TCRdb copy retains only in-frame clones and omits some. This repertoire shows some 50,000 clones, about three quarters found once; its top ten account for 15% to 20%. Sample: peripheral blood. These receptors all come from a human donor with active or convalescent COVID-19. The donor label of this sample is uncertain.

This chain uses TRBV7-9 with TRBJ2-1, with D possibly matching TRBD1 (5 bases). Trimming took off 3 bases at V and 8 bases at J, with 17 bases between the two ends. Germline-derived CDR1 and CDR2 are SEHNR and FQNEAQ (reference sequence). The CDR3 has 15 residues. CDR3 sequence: CASSFGQGEEDEQFF. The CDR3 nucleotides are TGTGCCAGCAGCTTCGGGCAGGGTGAGGAAGATGAGCAGTTCTTC.

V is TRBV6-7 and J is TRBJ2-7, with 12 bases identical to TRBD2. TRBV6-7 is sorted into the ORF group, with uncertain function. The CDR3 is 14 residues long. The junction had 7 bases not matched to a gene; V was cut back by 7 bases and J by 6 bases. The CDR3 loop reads CASTQTGLAGEQYF. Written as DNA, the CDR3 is TGTGCCAGCACACAGACGGGACTAGCGGGCGAGCAGTACTTC.

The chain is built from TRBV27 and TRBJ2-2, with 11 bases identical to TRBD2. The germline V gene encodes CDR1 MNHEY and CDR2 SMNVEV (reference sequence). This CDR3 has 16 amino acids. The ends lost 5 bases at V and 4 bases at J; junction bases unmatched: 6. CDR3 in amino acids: CASSPSSGGITGELFF. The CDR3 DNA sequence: TGTGCCAGCAGTCCATCTAGCGGGGGGATCACCGGGGAGCTGTTTTTT.

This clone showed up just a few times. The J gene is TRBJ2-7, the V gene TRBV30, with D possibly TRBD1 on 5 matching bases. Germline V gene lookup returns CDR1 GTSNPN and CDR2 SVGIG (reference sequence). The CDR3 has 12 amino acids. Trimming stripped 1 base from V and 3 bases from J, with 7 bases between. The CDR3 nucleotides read TGTGCCTGGAGTGCGGACAACTACGAGCAGTACTTC. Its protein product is CAWSADNYEQYF.

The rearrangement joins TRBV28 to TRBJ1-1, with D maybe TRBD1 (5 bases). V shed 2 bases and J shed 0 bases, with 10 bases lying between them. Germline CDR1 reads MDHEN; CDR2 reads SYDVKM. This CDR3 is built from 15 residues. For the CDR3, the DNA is TGTGCCAGCAGTTTAGGGGGGTCCATGAACACTGAAGCTTTCTTT. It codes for CASSLGGSMNTEAFF.

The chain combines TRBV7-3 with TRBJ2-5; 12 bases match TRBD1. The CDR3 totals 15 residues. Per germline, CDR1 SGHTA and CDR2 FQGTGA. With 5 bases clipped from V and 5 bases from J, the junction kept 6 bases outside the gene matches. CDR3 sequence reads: CASSAGTGGFETQYF. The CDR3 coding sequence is TGTGCCAGCAGCGCCGGGACAGGGGGCTTTGAGACCCAGTACTTC. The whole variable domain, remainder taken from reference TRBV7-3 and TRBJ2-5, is GAGVSQTPSNKVTEKGKYVELRCDPISGHTALYWYRQSLGQGPEFLIYFQGTGAADDSGLPNDRFFAVRPEGSVSTLKIQRTERGDSAVYLCASSAGTGGFETQYFGPGTRLLVL.

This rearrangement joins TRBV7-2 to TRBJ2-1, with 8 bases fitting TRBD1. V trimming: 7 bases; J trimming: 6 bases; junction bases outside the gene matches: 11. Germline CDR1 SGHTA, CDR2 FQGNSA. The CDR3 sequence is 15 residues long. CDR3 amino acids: CASTPRTGIGNEQFF. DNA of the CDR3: TGTGCCAGCACCCCTCGGACAGGGATCGGCAATGAGCAGTTCTTC.

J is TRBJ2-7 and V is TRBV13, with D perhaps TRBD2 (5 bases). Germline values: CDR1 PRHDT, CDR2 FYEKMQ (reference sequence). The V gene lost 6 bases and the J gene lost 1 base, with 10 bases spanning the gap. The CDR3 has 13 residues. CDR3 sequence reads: CASSSGSSYEQYF. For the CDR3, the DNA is TGTGCCAGCAGTTCGGGGTCGTCCTACGAGCAGTACTTC.

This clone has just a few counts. CDR3 in amino acids: CASSLEQTRGSYEQYF. In nucleotides, the CDR3 is TGTGCCAGCAGCTTAGAACAGACCAGGGGCTCCTACGAGCAGTACTTC. J is TRBJ2-7 and V is TRBV11-3; D perhaps matches TRBD1 (6 bases). CDR1 is SGHNT, CDR2 YENEEA, per germline. This CDR3 contains 16 residues. Trimming shortened V by 0 bases and J by 0 bases, and 12 bases separated the two germline ends.

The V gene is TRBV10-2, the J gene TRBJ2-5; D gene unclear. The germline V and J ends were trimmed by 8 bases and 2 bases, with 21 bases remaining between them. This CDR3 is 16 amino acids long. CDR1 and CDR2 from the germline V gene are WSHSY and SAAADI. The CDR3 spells CASAVEEEGLQETQYF. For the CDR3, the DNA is TGCGCCAGCGCGGTTGAAGAAGAAGGCCTACAAGAGACCCAGTACTTC.

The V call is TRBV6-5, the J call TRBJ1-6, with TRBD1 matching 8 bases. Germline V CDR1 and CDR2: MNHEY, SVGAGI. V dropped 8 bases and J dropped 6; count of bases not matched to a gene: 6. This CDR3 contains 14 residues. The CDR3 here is CASGRQGSNSPLHF. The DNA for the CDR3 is TGTGCCAGCGGAAGACAGGGGAGTAATTCACCCCTCCACTTT.

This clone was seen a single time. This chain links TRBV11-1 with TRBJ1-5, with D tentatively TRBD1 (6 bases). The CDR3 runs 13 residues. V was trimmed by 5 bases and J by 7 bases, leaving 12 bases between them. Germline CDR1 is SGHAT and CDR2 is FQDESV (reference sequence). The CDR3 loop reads CASSVDRGQPQHF. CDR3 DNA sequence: TGTGCCAGCAGCGTGGACAGAGGGCAGCCCCAGCATTTT.

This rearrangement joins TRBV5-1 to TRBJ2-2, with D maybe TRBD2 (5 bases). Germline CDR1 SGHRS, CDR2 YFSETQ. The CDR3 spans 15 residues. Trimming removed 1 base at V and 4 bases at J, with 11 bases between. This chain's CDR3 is CASSLSGYGTGELFF. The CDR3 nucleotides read TGCGCCAGCAGCTTGTCGGGGTATGGCACCGGGGAGCTGTTTTTT.

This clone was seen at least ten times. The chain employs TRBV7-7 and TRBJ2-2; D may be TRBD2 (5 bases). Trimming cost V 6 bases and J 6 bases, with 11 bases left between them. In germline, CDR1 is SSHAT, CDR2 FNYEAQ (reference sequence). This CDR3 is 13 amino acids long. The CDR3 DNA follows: TGTGCCAGCAGTCCCTCGGGGTCCGGGGAGCTGTTTTTT. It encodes CASSPSGSGELFF.

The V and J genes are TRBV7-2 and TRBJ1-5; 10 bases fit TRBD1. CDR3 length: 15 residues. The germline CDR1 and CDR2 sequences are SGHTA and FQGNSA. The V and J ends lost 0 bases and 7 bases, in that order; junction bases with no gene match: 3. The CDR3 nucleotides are TGTGCCAGCAGCTTAGCAGGGACAGGGGTCCAGCCCCAGCATTTT. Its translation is CASSLAGTGVQPQHF.

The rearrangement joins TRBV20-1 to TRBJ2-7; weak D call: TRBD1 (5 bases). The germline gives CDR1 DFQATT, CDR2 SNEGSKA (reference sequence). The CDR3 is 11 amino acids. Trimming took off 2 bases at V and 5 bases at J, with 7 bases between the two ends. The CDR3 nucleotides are TGCAGTGCTAGACAGGGAAACGAGCAGTACTTC. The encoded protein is CSARQGNEQYF.

CDR3 DNA: TGTGCCAGCAGCTTGGAACAGTACTACGAGCAGTACTTC. This gives the protein CASSLEQYYEQYF. This rearrangement joins TRBV5-4 to TRBJ2-7; D uncertain. Germline CDR1 is SGHNT and CDR2 is YYREEE (reference sequence). Trimming pared 0 bases from V and 3 bases from J, leaving 7 bases between. The CDR3 runs to 13 residues.

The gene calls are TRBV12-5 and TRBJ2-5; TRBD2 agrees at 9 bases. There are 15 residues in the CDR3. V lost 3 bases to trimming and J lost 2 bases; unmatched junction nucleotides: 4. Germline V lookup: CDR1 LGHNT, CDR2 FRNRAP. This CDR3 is CASGFGLAGQETQYF. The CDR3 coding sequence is TGTGCTAGTGGTTTCGGCCTAGCGGGACAAGAGACCCAGTACTTC.

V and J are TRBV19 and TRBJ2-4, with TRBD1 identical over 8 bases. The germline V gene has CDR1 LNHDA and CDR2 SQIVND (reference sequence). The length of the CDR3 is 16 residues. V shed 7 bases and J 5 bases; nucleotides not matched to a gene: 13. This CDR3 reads CASKLGSGGLQNIQYF. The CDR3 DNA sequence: TGTGCCAGTAAGCTGGGGTCAGGGGGCTTACAAAACATTCAGTACTTC.

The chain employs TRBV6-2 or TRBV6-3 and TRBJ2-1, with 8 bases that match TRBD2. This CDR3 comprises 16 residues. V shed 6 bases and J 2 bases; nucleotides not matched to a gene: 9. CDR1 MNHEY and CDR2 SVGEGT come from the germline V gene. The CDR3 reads CASSTYGGRTYNEQFF. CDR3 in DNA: TGTGCCAGCAGCACTTATGGCGGGAGGACCTACAATGAGCAGTTCTTC.